This T cell receptor beta chain derives from a study of cytomegalovirus exposure and HLA in healthy donors. About the research overall: Earlier, 90 million to 140 million unique TCR beta sequences were recovered from about 179 million T cells by an analysis. Whole-study results and caveats: Prior analysis indicated that the majority of TCR beta V segments exhibited productivity approximately 87% or approximately 30% of the time. In vitro confirmation showed three CMV-associated chains to be CMV antigen specific.

V was shortened by 2 bases and J by 4 bases, with 12 bases between the two germline ends. The CDR3 contains 14 residues. CDR1 is SQVTM, CDR2 ANQGSEA, per germline. In the PCR, 60 Vbeta and 13 Jbeta primers were used. The table came from immunoSEQ multiplex PCR; TCRdb's copy has only in-frame clones and leaves some out. The sample lists over 95,000 clones; 82% were seen once. Note on this clone: No antigen is known for it.

The sequence derives from a woman aged 18 to 35 in good health and CMV-seronegative. The sample taken for sequencing was PBMCs. The chain combines TRBV29-1 with TRBJ1-3; D perhaps matches TRBD1 (5 bases). The CDR3 spells CSVEQGLTGNTIYF. The CDR3 DNA is TGCAGCGTTGAACAGGGACTAACAGGAAACACCATATATTTT.